These 26 T cell receptor beta chains originate from one sample sequenced in a study of T cells in Graves' hyperthyroidism and ophthalmopathy (dated by TCRdb to about 2019). Library construction relied on multiplex PCR. Sequencing took place on an Illumina HiSeq 2000. The TCR beta CDR3 regions were amplified from the RNA transcripts. The first round of RT-PCR for the TCR CDR3 was performed with the HTBI primer set and the Qiagen OneStep RT-PCR kit. The public reads were reanalyzed by TCRdb: fastp trimming at Q25, MiXCR alignment, in-frame beta chains only. Records with the same CDR3 protein are collapsed into one entry carrying the most frequent genes and DNA. Counted in this sample were some 320,000 distinct CDR3 sequences; 12% to 15% of them appeared once. The ten top clones hold around 32% of the sample. The specimen sequenced was blood. The receptors come from a woman in her 40s with Graves' ophthalmopathy.

This clonotype has a count of ten or more. The genes are TRBV2 and TRBJ2-1; D unresolved. This CDR3 contains 12 residues. V lost 8 bases and J lost 7, with 12 bases in between. Looked up from germline, CDR1 is SNHLY and CDR2 is FYNNEI. CDR3 in DNA: TGTGCCAGCCTGATACAACGAAATGAGCAGTTCTTC. Protein: CASLIQRNEQFF.

This clonotype was counted many times. The chain has TRBV28 and TRBJ1-1; D uncertain. V was clipped by 3 bases and J by 7 bases, with 9 bases between them. Germline V gene lookup returns CDR1 MDHEN and CDR2 SYDVKM. The CDR3 consists of 12 residues. The CDR3 DNA reads TGTGCCAGCAGTTTCTACAAGTTTGAAGCTTTCTTT. This codes for CASSFYKFEAFF.

On this clonotype: A much larger clone differs from this one at a single base, so this may be a read error. This sequence joins TRBV12-3 or TRBV12-4 and TRBJ2-1, with TRBD2 identical over 8 bases. V was clipped by 4 bases and J by 7 bases; unmatched bases: 9. This CDR3 has 15 residues. The DNA for the CDR3 is TGTGCCAGCAGTTCCCGCGGGGGGCGTAAGAATGAGCAGTTCTTC. Amino acid sequence: CASSSRGGRKNEQFF.

This clonotype has only a few counts. The chain uses TRBV19 and TRBJ2-1, with D possibly being TRBD1 or TRBD2 (5 bases each). The CDR3 is 17 residues long. The germline V gene encodes CDR1 LNHDA and CDR2 SQIVND (reference sequence). The V end was cut by 10 bases, the J end by 0 bases, with 22 bases between. DNA for the CDR3: TGTGCCACCGATAATAACCGGGGACGGAGCTCCTACAATGAGCAGTTCTTC. This encodes CATDNNRGRSSYNEQFF. Full variable domain (rest looked up from reference TRBV19 and TRBJ2-1): DGGITQSPKYLFRKEGQNVTLSCEQNLNHDAMYWYRQDPGQGLRLIYYSQIVNDFQKGDIAEGYSVSREKKESFPLTVTSAQKNPTAFYLCATDNNRGRSSYNEQFFGPGTRLTVL.

This clonotype showed up many times. The V call is TRBV7-2, the J call TRBJ1-6; TRBD1 aligns across 9 bases. Germline lookup yields CDR1 SGHTA and CDR2 FQGNSA. V shed 2 bases, J shed 4 bases, and the junction held 3 bases outside the gene matches. This CDR3 has 16 amino acids. The CDR3 nucleotides are TGTGCCAGCAGCTTACCCGGGACAGGGTATAATTCACCCCTCCACTTT. Translating it yields CASSLPGTGYNSPLHF.

This clonotype was picked up many times. The chain couples TRBV6-1 to TRBJ1-2; 9 bases agree with TRBD1. Germline-derived CDR1 and CDR2 are MNHNS and SASEGT. After removal of 5 bases from V and 4 bases from J, the junction contained 14 bases not matched to a gene. CDR3 size: 17 residues. The CDR3 protein is CASSSIRDRDAFYGYTF. DNA for the CDR3: TGTGCCAGCAGTTCTATACGGGACAGGGACGCGTTCTATGGCTACACCTTC.

Ten or more counts support this clonotype. The rearrangement links TRBV11-2 to TRBJ1-1; no firm D call. Germline values: CDR1 SGHAT, CDR2 FQNNGV. The CDR3 runs to 12 residues. V lost 5 bases to trimming and J lost 7 bases, with 11 bases between them. The DNA of the CDR3 is TGTGCCAGCAGCGCAGGACGAAGTGAAGCTTTCTTT. This sequence encodes CASSAGRSEAFF.

In its sample, this clonotype was seen a few times. The chain carries TRBV10-2 and TRBJ2-3; TRBD2 might be the D (6 bases). The CDR3 has 16 amino acids. Trimming removed 0 bases at V and 1 base at J, with 11 bases between. Germline CDR1 is WSHSY and CDR2 is SAAADI. CDR3 sequence: CASSESGGFGTDTQYF. As DNA, the CDR3 is TGCGCCAGCAGTGAGTCTGGGGGGTTCGGCACAGATACGCAGTATTTT.

This clonotype was found many times. This chain joins TRBV3-1 and TRBJ2-3; possibly TRBD2 for D (6 bases). V lost 0 bases and J lost 7, with 20 bases in between. The germline CDR1 and CDR2 sequences are LGHDT and YNNKEL (reference sequence). The length of the CDR3 is 17 residues. In DNA form, the CDR3 reads TGTGCCAGCAGCCAAGAAGGTGGTAGCGGCCTTGTAAATACGCAGTATTTT. Its protein product is CASSQEGGSGLVNTQYF.

V is TRBV11-2 and J is TRBJ2-5; D possibly corresponds to TRBD2 (5 bases). Trimming pared 5 bases from V and 5 bases from J, leaving 27 bases between. The CDR3 covers 18 residues. Looked up from germline, CDR1 is SGHAT and CDR2 is FQNNGV. CDR3 loop: CASSPYEGGSRSRETQYF. CDR3 bases: TGTGCCAGCAGCCCCTACGAGGGCGGATCTAGAAGTCGGGAGACCCAGTACTTC.

This chain connects TRBV7-9 to TRBJ2-2, with D tentatively TRBD1 (5 bases). CDR3 length: 16 residues. Germline values: CDR1 SEHNR, CDR2 FQNEAQ (reference sequence). The germline V and J ends were trimmed by 2 bases and 0 bases, with 10 bases remaining between them. The DNA of the CDR3 is TGTGCCAGCAGCTTATTGCCAGGGCCGAACACCGGGGAGCTGTTTTTT. Its translation is CASSLLPGPNTGELFF. Filled out from reference TRBV7-9 and TRBJ2-2, the complete variable domain reads DTGVSQNPRHKITKRGQNVTFRCDPISEHNRLYWYRQTLGQGPEFLTYFQNEAQLEKSRLLSDRFSAERPKGSFSTLEIQRTEQGDSAMYLCASSLLPGPNTGELFFGEGSRLTVL.

J is TRBJ2-3 and V is TRBV20-1; TRBD2 matches at 8 bases. Germline V gene data show CDR1 as DFQATT and CDR2 as SNEGSKA (reference sequence). The CDR3 has 15 amino acids. CDR3 sequence: CSGSALAGSTDTQYF. CDR3 nucleotides: TGCAGCGGATCCGCCTTAGCGGGGAGCACAGATACGCAGTATTTT.

This clonotype was seen repeatedly, ten times or more. This chain joins TRBV20-1 and TRBJ2-7; 10 nucleotides line up with TRBD2. The CDR3 contains 15 residues. The V and J ends lost 4 bases and 5 bases, in that order; junction bases with no gene match: 11. Germline V CDR1 and CDR2: DFQATT, SNEGSKA (reference sequence). In nucleotides, the CDR3 is TGCAGTGCTACCCCAGCGGGGGGGCTAAAAAACGAGCAGTACTTC. This gives the protein CSATPAGGLKNEQYF.

A note on this clonotype: This may be a read error, as it is one base from a much larger clone. J is TRBJ1-5 and V is TRBV13; D not resolved. The V gene lost 0 bases and the J gene lost 4 bases, with 7 bases spanning the gap. Germline-derived CDR1 and CDR2 are PRHDT and FYEKMQ (reference sequence). This CDR3 is built from 14 residues. CDR3 DNA sequence: TGTGCCAGCAGCTTAGGGGTCCGAAATCAGCCCCAGCATTTT. It encodes CASSLGVRNQPQHF. The entire variable domain, with the rest obtained from reference TRBV13 and TRBJ1-5, is as follows: AAGVIQSPRHLIKEKRETATLKCYPIPRHDTVYWYQQGPGQDPQFLISFYEKMQSDKGSIPDRFSAQQFSDYHSELNMSSLELGDSALYFCASSLGVRNQPQHFGDGTRLSIL.

This clonotype was seen at least ten times. V and J are TRBV28 and TRBJ2-7; 7 nucleotides line up with TRBD1. The CDR3 has 15 amino acids. Germline CDR1 MDHEN, CDR2 SYDVKM. V lost 4 bases, J lost 3 bases, and 9 bases stayed unmatched. The CDR3 DNA reads as TGTGCCAGCAGTTATAGGTCAGGGGGTGTCTACGAGCAGTACTTC. Protein sequence: CASSYRSGGVYEQYF.

This clonotype has a count of ten or more. This sequence joins TRBV24-1 and TRBJ2-2; the D is unclear. Trimming removed 5 bases from V and 6 bases from J, with 12 bases in between. The CDR3 covers 14 residues. CDR1 and CDR2 from the germline V gene are KGHDR and SFDVKD. The DNA for the CDR3 is TGTGCCACCAGTGGCTTGGCTCCCCCCGGGGAGCTGTTTTTT. This codes for CATSGLAPPGELFF.

A few counts support this clonotype. This chain joins TRBV28 and TRBJ2-7, with a tentative D call TRBD2 (5 bases). The CDR3 is 17 residues long. Trimming took 6 bases from V and 3 from J, leaving 24 bases between them. The germline V gene has CDR1 MDHEN and CDR2 SYDVKM. The CDR3 loop reads CASSTDLGLEASYEQYF. CDR3 DNA: TGTGCCAGCAGCACCGATCTAGGACTCGAAGCGAGCTACGAGCAGTACTTC.

This clonotype came up many times. V usage is TRBV12-3 or TRBV12-4 and J usage is TRBJ2-5, with 9 bases fitting TRBD2. V lost 3 bases and J lost 5; bases outside the gene matches: 13. This CDR3 has 17 amino acids. CDR3 DNA sequence: TGTGCCAGCAGTTTCTCGCTAGCGGGGCCCGAGGGGGAGACCCAGTACTTC. It translates to CASSFSLAGPEGETQYF.

This clonotype was recorded at least ten times. The chain combines TRBV2 with TRBJ1-6, with D possibly matching TRBD1 (6 bases). Germline V gene sequence: CDR1 SNHLY, CDR2 FYNNEI. Trimming left V 6 bases short and J 9 bases short, with 18 bases between. This CDR3 is 15 amino acids long. Here the CDR3 reads CASRQTDRRLSPLHF. CDR3 sequence (DNA): TGTGCCAGCAGGCAGACAGACAGGAGGCTTTCACCCCTCCACTTT.

This clonotype came up many times. J is TRBJ1-1 and V is TRBV7-8; D perhaps matches TRBD1 (6 bases). CDR1 SGHVS and CDR2 FQNEAQ come from the germline V gene. V lost 6 bases, J lost 2 bases, and 10 bases lay in between. The CDR3 loop spans 13 amino acids. The CDR3 reads CASREGHNTEAFF. The CDR3 DNA follows: TGTGCCAGCAGGGAGGGACATAACACTGAAGCTTTCTTT.

This clonotype has more than one count but fewer than ten. The chain employs TRBV24-1 and TRBJ1-2; 7 bases line up with TRBD1. The trim removed 10 bases at V and 4 bases at J, leaving 11 bases unmatched. CDR3 length equals 14 residues. Germline assignment: CDR1 KGHDR and CDR2 SFDVKD. The CDR3 DNA is TGTGCCACTAGTCAGACAGGGATGATCTATGGCTACACCTTC. It is translated as CATSQTGMIYGYTF.

This clonotype was counted a single time. The chain employs TRBV14 and TRBJ1-2, with D possibly matching TRBD1 (5 bases). Germline assignment: CDR1 SGHDN and CDR2 FVKESK. The CDR3 is 16 amino acids. V lost 4 bases to trimming and J lost 6 bases, with 21 bases between them. The CDR3 nucleotides are TGTGCCAGCAGCCCTTGGTTTGAAACAGGCCGACATGGCTACACCTTC. Amino acid sequence: CASSPWFETGRHGYTF.

V is TRBV10-3 and J is TRBJ2-6, with a weak D call TRBD1 (6 bases). The CDR3 extends over 18 amino acids. CDR1 is ENHRY and CDR2 is SYGVKD in the germline V gene. V shed 5 bases and J shed 0 bases, with 17 bases lying between them. Here the CDR3 reads CAISPQQGIYSGANVLTF. The DNA for the CDR3 is TGTGCCATCAGTCCCCAACAGGGTATCTACTCTGGGGCCAACGTCCTGACTTTC.

There are many counts of this clonotype. The chain carries TRBV27 and TRBJ2-1, with 11 nucleotides matching TRBD2. Germline V gene lookup returns CDR1 MNHEY and CDR2 SMNVEV (reference sequence). The CDR3 runs 13 residues. The J segment lost 6 bases and the V segment lost 10 bases, leaving 5 bases of the junction unmatched. CDR3 sequence reads: CATGLAGRNEQFF. DNA for the CDR3: TGTGCCACCGGACTAGCGGGTCGCAATGAGCAGTTCTTC.

In its sample, this clonotype was seen a few times. V is TRBV5-1 and J is TRBJ1-4, with D unresolved. The CDR3 extends over 15 amino acids. Germline values: CDR1 SGHRS, CDR2 YFSETQ. Trimming left V 5 bases short and J 0 bases short, with 11 bases between. The CDR3 is CASRRTPATNEKLFF. The CDR3 region has the DNA TGCGCCAGCAGACGGACGCCAGCAACTAATGAAAAACTGTTTTTT.

This clonotype was observed a few times. Here the CDR3 DNA reads TGTGCCAGCAGCTTAGTATTAGCGGGGGGTAAAGAGACCCAGTACTTC. As protein: CASSLVLAGGKETQYF. The genes are TRBV11-3 and TRBJ2-5; 10 positions agree with TRBD2. This CDR3 spans 16 amino acids. V dropped 1 base and J dropped 3; count of bases not matched to a gene: 5. CDR1 and CDR2 from the germline V gene are SGHNT and YENEEA.